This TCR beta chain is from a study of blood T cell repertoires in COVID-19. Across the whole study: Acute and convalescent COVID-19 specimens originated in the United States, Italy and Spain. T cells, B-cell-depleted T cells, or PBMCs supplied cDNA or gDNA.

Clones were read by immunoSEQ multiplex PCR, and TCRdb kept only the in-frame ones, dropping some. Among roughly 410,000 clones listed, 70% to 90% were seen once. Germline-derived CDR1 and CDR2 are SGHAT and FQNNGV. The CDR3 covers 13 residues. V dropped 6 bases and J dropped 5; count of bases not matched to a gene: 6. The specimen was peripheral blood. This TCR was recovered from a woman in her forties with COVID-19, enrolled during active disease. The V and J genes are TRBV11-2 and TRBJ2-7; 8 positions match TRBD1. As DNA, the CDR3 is TGTGCCAGCAGGTGGACAGGGAACCACGAGCAGTACTTC. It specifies CASRWTGNHEQYF.